What follows is one T cell receptor (beta chain) and its context. Method: immunoSEQ multiplex PCR; TCRdb's copy keeps in-frame clones and lacks some. Found here are about 80,000 clones, approximately 86% of them singletons; the top ten hold 5% to 7%. The data belong to a study of PD-L1 blockade in urothelial cancer. Germline V lookup: CDR1 KGHSH, CDR2 LQKENI. The CDR3 sequence is 15 residues long. Trimming at V came to 3 bases and at J to 7 bases, leaving 8 bases not matched to a gene. Patients were diagnosed with urothelial carcinoma, either locally advanced or metastatic. The input for sequencing was PBMCs, taken around atezolizumab (anti-PD-L1) treatment. This receptor was taken from an older woman with urothelial cancer. The gene calls are TRBV18 and TRBJ1-2; 10 nucleotides line up with TRBD1. The CDR3 region has the DNA TGTGCCAGCTCACCTGGGACAGGGGCCCACTTTGGCTACACCTTC. Translated, it gives CASSPGTGAHFGYTF.